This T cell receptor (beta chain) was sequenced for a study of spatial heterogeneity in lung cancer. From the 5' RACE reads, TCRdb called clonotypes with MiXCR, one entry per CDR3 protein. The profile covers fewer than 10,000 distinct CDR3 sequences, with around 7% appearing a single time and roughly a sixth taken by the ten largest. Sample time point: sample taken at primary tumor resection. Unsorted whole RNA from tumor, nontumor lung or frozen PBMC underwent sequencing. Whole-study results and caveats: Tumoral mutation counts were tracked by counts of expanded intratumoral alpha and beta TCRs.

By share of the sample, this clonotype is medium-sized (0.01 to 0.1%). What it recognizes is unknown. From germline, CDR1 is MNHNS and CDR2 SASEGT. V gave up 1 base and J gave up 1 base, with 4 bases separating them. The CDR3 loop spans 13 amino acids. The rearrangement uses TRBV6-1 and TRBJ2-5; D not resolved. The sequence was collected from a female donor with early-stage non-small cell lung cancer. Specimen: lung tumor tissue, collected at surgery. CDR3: CASSEVIQETQYF. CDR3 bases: TGTGCCAGCAGTGAAGTCATCCAAGAGACCCAGTACTTC.